This T cell receptor beta chain was sequenced during a study of blood T cell repertoires in COVID-19. Study summary: Some COVID-19 samples were acute and others convalescent; all came from the United States, Italy and Spain. The analysed material was cDNA or gDNA that came from T cells, B-cell-depleted T cells, or PBMCs.

Enrollment of patients from Seattle took place during active infection, with longitudinal follow-up. The authors' processing: Amplification of reference gene primers provided the estimated nucleated cell counts. Measured with immunoSEQ multiplex PCR; TCRdb has only the in-frame clones, and not every one. The V and J calls and the clone size are those of that table, but D and trimming were determined from the DNA. The data hold about 250,000 clones, with around 89% observed a single time. The V gene's germline CDR1 is SGDLS and CDR2 YYNGEE. The CDR3 runs to 13 residues. Trimming removed 3 bases at V and 7 bases at J, with 8 bases between.

Sequenced sample: peripheral blood. V and J are TRBV9 and TRBJ1-6, with TRBD1 as a possible D gene (6 bases). The receptor's source is a woman aged 60 to 75 with COVID-19, enrolled during active disease. The CDR3: CASSETGNSPLHF. CDR3 nucleotides: TGTGCCAGCAGCGAAACAGGGAATTCACCCCTCCACTTT.